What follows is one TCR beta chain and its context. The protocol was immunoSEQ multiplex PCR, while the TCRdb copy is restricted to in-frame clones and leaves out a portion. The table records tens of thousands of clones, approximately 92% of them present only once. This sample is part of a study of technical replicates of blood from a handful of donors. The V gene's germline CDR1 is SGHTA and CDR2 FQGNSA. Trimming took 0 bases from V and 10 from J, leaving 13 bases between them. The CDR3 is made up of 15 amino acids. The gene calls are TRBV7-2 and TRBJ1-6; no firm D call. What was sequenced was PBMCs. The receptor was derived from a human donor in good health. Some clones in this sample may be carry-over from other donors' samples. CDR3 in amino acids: CASSLASREESPLHF. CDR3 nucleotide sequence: TGTGCCAGCAGCTTAGCGTCAAGGGAGGAATCACCCCTCCACTTT. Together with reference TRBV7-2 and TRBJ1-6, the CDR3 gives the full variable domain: GAGVSQSPSNKVTEKGKDVELRCDPISGHTALYWYRQSLGQGLEFLIYFQGNSAPDKSGLPSDRFSAERTGGSVSTLTIQRTQQEDSAVYLCASSLASREESPLHFGNGTRLTVT.